This T cell receptor (beta chain) was sequenced for a study of cytomegalovirus exposure and HLA in healthy donors. Turning to the study itself: Early released data had 65 million to 100 million unique TCRs, all coming from HLA-typed donors. Findings and limits, study-wide: Several V segments, TRBV6-2 and TRBV6-3 among them, could not be told apart and were dropped. Despite most TCR sequences being rare, some public TCRs occurred in many donors. TCR beta V- and J-gene trimming, according to a later analysis, was linked to a missense DCLRE1C variant.

Concerning this clone: The antigen is not known.

Germline CDR1 is MGHRA and CDR2 is YSYEKL. Trimming removed 4 bases at V and 4 bases at J, with 14 bases between. The CDR3 totals 15 residues. PCR amplification relied on 60 Vbeta primers (plus 13 Jbeta primers). The assay was immunoSEQ multiplex PCR, and TCRdb's table has in-frame clones only and misses some. The top ten clones hold 1.8% of a sample with under 200,000 clones, about 70% of them seen once. The gene calls are TRBV4-1 and TRBJ1-5; D is unclear. The source material was PBMCs. This TCR was recovered from a woman in her twenties or thirties in good health and CMV-seronegative. The CDR3 here is CASSPPAGFNQPQHF. As DNA, the CDR3 is TGCGCCAGCAGCCCTCCCGCGGGATTTAATCAGCCCCAGCATTTT.